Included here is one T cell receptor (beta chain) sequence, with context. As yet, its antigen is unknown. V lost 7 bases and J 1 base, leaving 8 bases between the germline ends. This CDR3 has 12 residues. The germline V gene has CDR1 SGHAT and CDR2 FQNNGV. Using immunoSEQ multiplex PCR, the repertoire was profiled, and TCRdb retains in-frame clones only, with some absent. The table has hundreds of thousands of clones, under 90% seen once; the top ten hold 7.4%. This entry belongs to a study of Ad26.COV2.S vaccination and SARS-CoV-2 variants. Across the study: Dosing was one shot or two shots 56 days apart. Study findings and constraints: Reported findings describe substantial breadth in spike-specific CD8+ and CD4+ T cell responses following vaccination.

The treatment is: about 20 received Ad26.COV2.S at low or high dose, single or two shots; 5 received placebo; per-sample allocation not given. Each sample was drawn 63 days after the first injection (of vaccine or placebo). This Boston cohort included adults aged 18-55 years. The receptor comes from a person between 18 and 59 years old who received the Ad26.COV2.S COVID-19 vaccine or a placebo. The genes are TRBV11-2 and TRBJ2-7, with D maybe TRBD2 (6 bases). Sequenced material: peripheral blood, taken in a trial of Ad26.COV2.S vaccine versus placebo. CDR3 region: CASMAGSYEQYF. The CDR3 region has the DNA TGTGCCAGCATGGCGGGATCCTACGAGCAGTACTTC.